Listed here are 12 T cell receptor beta chains from one sample, sequenced in a study of blood T cell repertoires in COVID-19. The table came from immunoSEQ multiplex PCR; TCRdb's copy has only in-frame clones and leaves some out. The table shows about 360,000 clones, with around 86% occurring only once. What was sequenced was peripheral blood. The receptors derive from a human donor in a cohort sampled during active COVID-19.

The chain recombines TRBV5-1 with TRBJ1-1, with TRBD1 as a possible D gene (5 bases). This CDR3 has 13 residues. Germline CDR1 SGHRS, CDR2 YFSETQ. V lost 4 bases to trimming and J lost 2 bases, with 9 bases between them. The CDR3 region is CASSIGTNTEAFF. DNA of the CDR3: TGCGCCAGCAGCATCGGGACTAACACTGAAGCTTTCTTT.

A remark on this clone: The junction differs from germline at one of its ends, possibly a read error. V usage is TRBV5-4 and J usage is TRBJ1-2, with D possibly TRBD1 on 6 matching bases. In germline, CDR1 is SGHNT, CDR2 YYREEE (reference sequence). The CDR3 is made up of 15 amino acids. The CDR3 protein is CASSSPRTETYGHTF. The CDR3 bases are TGTGCCAGCAGCTCGCCTCGGACAGAAACCTATGGCCACACCTTC.

This rearrangement joins TRBV9 to TRBJ1-3, with 7 nucleotides matching TRBD1. This CDR3 contains 18 residues. Trimming cost V 3 bases and J 0 bases; bases outside gene matches: 12. Looked up from germline, CDR1 is SGDLS and CDR2 is YYNGEE. The DNA of the CDR3 is TGTGCCAGCAGCGCCGGTATCACAGGGGACTTCTCTGGAAACACCATATATTTT. Protein: CASSAGITGDFSGNTIYF.

The V and J genes are TRBV7-9 and TRBJ2-7; 10 bases align to TRBD1. The length of the CDR3 is 15 residues. From germline, CDR1 is SEHNR and CDR2 FQNEAQ (reference sequence). J gave up 2 bases and V 3 bases, and 4 bases lay outside the gene matches. The CDR3 DNA follows: TGTGCCAGCAGCTTTTTGGACAGGGGGGCCTACGAGCAGTACTTC. This sequence encodes CASSFLDRGAYEQYF.

This clone was observed a single time. V gene TRBV2 combines with J gene TRBJ2-5; TRBD2 is a possible D gene (6 bases). The V gene's germline CDR1 is SNHLY and CDR2 FYNNEI. V was trimmed by 7 bases and J by 4 bases, leaving 16 bases between them. CDR3 size: 14 residues. The CDR3 protein is CASNRLGGAETQYF. CDR3 DNA sequence: TGTGCCAGCAACCGACTAGGAGGGGCAGAGACCCAGTACTTC.

The genes are TRBV5-4 and TRBJ2-3, with TRBD2 matching 14 bases. The trim removed 3 bases at V and 4 bases at J, leaving 4 bases unmatched. Germline CDR1 SGHNT, CDR2 YYREEE (reference sequence). The CDR3 has 16 amino acids. The CDR3 nucleotides are TGTGCCAGCAGCTCCAGACTAGCGGGAGGGGCAGATACGCAGTATTTT. This sequence encodes CASSSRLAGGADTQYF.

The chain employs TRBV11-2 and TRBJ2-1; 8 nucleotides align to TRBD2. With 0 bases clipped from V and 7 bases from J, the junction kept 2 bases outside the gene matches. CDR1 and CDR2 (germline): SGHAT, FQNNGV. The CDR3 covers 14 residues. In DNA form, the CDR3 reads TGTGCCAGCAGCTTAGACCTAGCGGGTAATGAGCAGTTCTTC. Residues: CASSLDLAGNEQFF.

CDR3 nucleotide sequence: TGTGCCAGCAGCGTCCTAGCGGAAGACGTCTACGAGCAGTACTTC. It specifies CASSVLAEDVYEQYF. The V call is TRBV9, the J call TRBJ2-7; 7 bases agree with TRBD2. The ends lost 2 bases at V and 3 bases at J; junction bases unmatched: 8. The CDR3 has 15 residues. CDR1 is SGDLS and CDR2 is YYNGEE in the germline V gene. The whole variable domain, remainder taken from reference TRBV9 and TRBJ2-7, is DSGVTQTPKHLITATGQRVTLRCSPRSGDLSVYWYQQSLDQGLQFLIQYYNGEERAKGNILERFSAQQFPDLHSELNLSSLELGDSALYFCASSVLAEDVYEQYFGPGTRLTVT.

This clone was counted a few times. The chain is built from TRBV20-1 and TRBJ1-1, with no clear D. The CDR3 runs 10 residues. V was cut by 1 base and J by 8 bases, with 5 bases left in between. Germline CDR1 reads DFQATT; CDR2 reads SNEGSKA (reference sequence). CDR3 DNA sequence: TGCAGTGCTAGAGTGCTAGAAGCTTTCTTT. It translates to CSARVLEAFF.

The chain links TRBV3-1 (or the pseudogene TRBV3-2) to TRBJ2-3; D remains unclear. The V gene's germline CDR1 is LGHDT and CDR2 YNNKEL (reference sequence). The CDR3 spans 17 residues. Trimming cost V 0 bases and J 3 bases, with 16 bases left between them. In DNA, the CDR3 is TGTGCCAGCAGCCAAGATCATCTCGCGGTCAGTACAGATACGCAGTATTTT. It encodes CASSQDHLAVSTDTQYF.

Notes on this clone: The junction departs from the called germline gene at one end, perhaps through a read error. The chain couples TRBV2 to TRBJ2-3; no definite D call. Germline CDR1 SNHLY, CDR2 FYNNEI. The CDR3 covers 18 residues. The CDR3 loop reads CASSSPDSGSQGTDTQYF. CDR3 coding DNA: TGTGCCAGCAGTAGCCCCGACTCCGGCTCTCAAGGCACGGATACGCAGTATTTT.

This clone occurred once. This chain joins TRBV19 and TRBJ2-1, with D uncertain. This CDR3 has 19 amino acids. Between the trimmed V and J ends, which lost 1 base and 4 bases, there was a span of 23 bases. CDR1 is LNHDA, CDR2 SQIVND, per germline (reference sequence). The CDR3 DNA reads TGTGCCAGTAGTATAGGCCCCCCCACGCTTGCTACTACTTACAATGAGCAGTTCTTC. Its translation is CASSIGPPTLATTYNEQFF.